This T cell receptor beta chain originates from a study of cytomegalovirus exposure and HLA in healthy donors. At the level of the study: An earlier analysis identified more than 90 million unique TCR beta sequences in about 179 million T cells. Broader study findings: Immune exposure was documented only through CMV serostatus. A prior analysis recorded that most TCR beta V segments were productive about 87% or about 30% of the time. One variant, a missense change in DCLRE1C, was linked in a later analysis to TCR beta V- and J-gene trimming.

A word on this clone: The antigen is undetermined.

The PCR employed 60 Vbeta primers together with 13 Jbeta primers. Method: immunoSEQ multiplex PCR; TCRdb's copy keeps in-frame clones and lacks some. The sample lists about 86,000 clones; around four fifths were seen once. The CDR3 is 18 residues long. J was trimmed by 8 bases and V by 0 bases; bases with no gene match: 15. Looked up from germline, CDR1 is MGHRA and CDR2 is YSYEKL. The TCR was taken from a male donor in good health and CMV-seropositive. The sample consisted of PBMCs. This chain connects TRBV4-1 to TRBJ1-2, with 10 bases fitting TRBD1. The CDR3 DNA reads TGCGCCAGCAGCCAAGATGAGACAGGGGGCGTTAGCGTCTCCGGCTACACCTTC. It is translated as CASSQDETGGVSVSGYTF.